This T cell receptor (beta chain) was observed in a study of T cells in localized non-small cell lung cancer. Measured with immunoSEQ multiplex PCR; TCRdb has only the in-frame clones, and not every one. The data show about 72,000 clones, 70% to 90% seen once. In germline, CDR1 is SQVTM, CDR2 ANQGSEA. CDR3 length: 14 amino acids. The V gene lost 6 bases and the J gene lost 5 bases, with 16 bases spanning the gap. The TCR comes from an older female donor with stage I lung adenocarcinoma. The sequencing used peripheral blood, collected before any cancer treatment. The chain joins TRBV29-1 to TRBJ1-4, with D uncertain. The CDR3 protein is CSVRAATNNEKLFF. For the CDR3, the DNA is TGCAGCGTCCGGGCAGCGACCAACAATGAAAAACTGTTTTTT. The full variable domain, with the rest looked up from reference TRBV29-1 and TRBJ1-4, is SAVISQKPSRDICQRGTSLTIQCQVDSQVTMMFWYRQQPGQSLTLIATANQGSEATYESGFVIDKFPISRPNLTFSTLTVSNMSPEDSSIYLCSVRAATNNEKLFFGSGTQLSVL.